This T cell receptor beta chain was documented in a study of T cell changes during pregnancy in multiple sclerosis. Sequencing used immunoSEQ multiplex PCR; TCRdb keeps in-frame clones, though not all of them. Among tens of thousands of clones, over 90% were seen once, and the ten largest hold about 0.45%. The count of this clone is one. The germline CDR1 and CDR2 sequences are MNHEY and SVGAGI. The CDR3 has 15 residues. The V gene end was trimmed by 6 bases and the J gene end by 4 bases; junction bases not matched to a gene: 7. The sequencing used CD4+ T cells from peripheral blood mononuclear cells, collected in the third trimester of pregnancy. This chain uses TRBV6-5 with TRBJ2-3, with 10 nucleotides matching TRBD1. The sequence derives from a female donor in good health, enrolled as a control in a pregnancy study. This chain's CDR3 is CASRGRDRGPDTQYF. CDR3 nucleotides: TGTGCCAGCAGGGGAAGGGACAGGGGACCAGATACGCAGTATTTT.